A selection of T cell receptor beta chains follows, all from one sample in a study of cytomegalovirus exposure and HLA in healthy donors. Generated by immunoSEQ multiplex PCR, the TCRdb table keeps only in-frame clones and is missing some. The sample yields approximately 220,000 clones, approximately 87% seen once. Sequencing was performed on PBMCs. The origin of the receptors is a man aged 18 to 29 in good health and CMV-seronegative. Both conserved end residues are part of each CDR3. The D gene is left open where the match is weak. The size of a clone is reported for some rows only, either as once, few or many, or as a class for expanded clones.

CDR3: CASSEGGGDSSYEQYF; DNA: TGTGCCAGCAGTGAAGGGGGGGGCGATAGCTCCTACGAGCAGTACTTC; J: TRBJ2-7; size: few; D: .; V: TRBV6-1
CDR3: CASSLGTSGRFYNEQFF; DNA: TGTGCCAGCAGCTTAGGGACTAGCGGGAGGTTTTACAATGAGCAGTTCTTC; J: TRBJ2-1; size: .; D: TRBD2; V: TRBV11-2
CDR3: CASSFSSGRAQQFF; DNA: TGTGCCAGCAGCTTTAGTAGCGGGAGGGCTCAGCAGTTCTTC; J: TRBJ2-1; size: .; D: TRBD2; V: TRBV7-2
CDR3: CATRQQETQYF; DNA: TGTGCCACCCGACAGCAAGAGACCCAGTACTTC; J: TRBJ2-5; size: .; D: .; V: TRBV28
CDR3: CASREDRHEQYF; DNA: TGTGCCAGCAGGGAGGACAGGCACGAGCAGTACTTC; J: TRBJ2-7; size: .; D: TRBD1; V: TRBV2
CDR3: CASSVDQGGTGELFF; DNA: TGTGCCAGCAGCGTAGATCAAGGGGGAACCGGGGAGCTGTTTTTT; J: TRBJ2-2; size: .; D: .; V: TRBV9
CDR3: CASSSGQGMNTEAFF; DNA: TGTGCCAGCAGCTCAGGTCAGGGTATGAACACTGAAGCTTTCTTT; J: TRBJ1-1; size: once; D: .; V: TRBV5-4
CDR3: CASSLVGTASGNTIYF; DNA: TGCGCCAGCAGCTTGGTTGGGACAGCCTCTGGAAACACCATATATTTT; J: TRBJ1-3; size: .; D: TRBD1; V: TRBV5-1
CDR3: CASSEIGVRDPEQYF; DNA: TGCGCCAGCAGCGAAATAGGAGTAAGAGACCCCGAGCAGTACTTC; J: TRBJ2-7; size: .; D: .; V: TRBV5-1
CDR3: CASSIPYNEQFF; DNA: TGTGCCAGCAGCATTCCATACAATGAGCAGTTCTTC; J: TRBJ2-1; size: once; D: .; V: TRBV7-8
CDR3: CASSEFQNPSYEQYF; DNA: TGTGCCAGCAGTGAATTTCAGAATCCTAGCTACGAGCAGTACTTC; J: TRBJ2-7; size: .; D: .; V: TRBV6-1
CDR3: CASSDWWAAFF; DNA: TGTGCCAGCAGTGATTGGTGGGCAGCTTTCTTT; J: TRBJ1-1; size: .; D: .; V: TRBV6-1
CDR3: CASSLDVAPQETQYF; DNA: TGCGCCAGCAGCTTGGACGTAGCCCCCCAAGAGACCCAGTACTTC; J: TRBJ2-5; size: .; D: .; V: TRBV5-1
CDR3: CASSSYSGNTIYF; DNA: TGTGCCAGCAGTAGCTACTCTGGAAACACCATATATTTT; J: TRBJ1-3; size: few; D: .; V: TRBV2
CDR3: CASNLLSGVSPLHF; DNA: TGTGCCAGCAACTTATTATCGGGGGTCTCACCCCTCCACTTT; J: TRBJ1-6; size: .; D: .; V: TRBV7-2
CDR3: CASSLWGDNEKLFF; DNA: TGTGCCAGCAGCTTATGGGGGGATAATGAAAAACTGTTTTTT; J: TRBJ1-4; size: few; D: .; V: TRBV7-2
CDR3: CASSIVHSPSYEQYF; DNA: TGTGCCAGTAGTATTGTACACAGCCCGTCCTACGAGCAGTACTTC; J: TRBJ2-7; size: .; D: .; V: TRBV19
CDR3: CASSLSTGQGEWGTEAFF; DNA: TGTGCCAGCAGCCTATCGACCGGACAGGGCGAGTGGGGCACTGAAGCTTTCTTT; J: TRBJ1-1; size: .; D: TRBD1; V: TRBV9
CDR3: CASSSGRGRVPEAFF; DNA: TGTGCCAGCAGTTCCGGGAGGGGGCGCGTCCCTGAAGCTTTCTTT; J: TRBJ1-1; size: .; D: TRBD1; V: TRBV27
CDR3: CASSQDGDGEGTGELFF; DNA: TGCGCCAGCAGCCAAGATGGTGACGGGGAGGGAACCGGGGAGCTGTTTTTT; J: TRBJ2-2; size: .; D: TRBD2; V: TRBV4-3
CDR3: CASSPLPGLGTEAFF; DNA: TGCGCCAGCAGCCCCCTCCCAGGGTTGGGGACTGAAGCTTTCTTT; J: TRBJ1-1; size: .; D: .; V: TRBV5-1
CDR3: CASSQDKEGTGNSNNSPLHF; DNA: TGCGCCAGCAGCCAAGATAAGGAGGGGACAGGGAACTCTAATAATTCACCCCTCCACTTT; J: TRBJ1-6; size: .; D: TRBD1; V: TRBV4-3
CDR3: CASSLGGLAGEQFF; DNA: TGTGCCAGCAGCTTAGGCGGACTAGCGGGAGAGCAGTTCTTC; J: TRBJ2-1; size: .; D: TRBD2; V: TRBV11-2
CDR3: CASSLYLAGEDEQFF; DNA: TGTGCCAGCAGCTTATATTTGGCGGGAGAGGATGAGCAGTTCTTC; J: TRBJ2-1; size: .; D: TRBD2; V: TRBV7-9
CDR3: CASSQFGTVDQPQHF; DNA: TGTGCCAGCAGCCAATTCGGGACAGTAGATCAGCCCCAGCATTTT; J: TRBJ1-5; size: .; D: TRBD1; V: TRBV4-2
CDR3: CASTFGGTDNEKLFF; DNA: TGCGCCAGCACTTTTGGGGGGACTGATAATGAAAAACTGTTTTTT; J: TRBJ1-4; size: .; D: .; V: TRBV5-1
CDR3: CASSFGQGTDTQYF; DNA: TGCGCCAGCAGCTTCGGACAGGGCACAGATACGCAGTATTTT; J: TRBJ2-3; size: .; D: TRBD1; V: TRBV5-1
CDR3: CASSFVRDTGEAFF; DNA: TGTGCCAGCAGTTTCGTCCGGGACACAGGAGAAGCTTTCTTT; J: TRBJ1-1; size: .; D: .; V: TRBV27
CDR3: CASSRTSRSEQFF; DNA: TGTGCCAGCAGCCGGACTAGTAGGAGTGAGCAGTTCTTC; J: TRBJ2-1; size: .; D: TRBD2; V: TRBV7-3
CDR3: CASSYGSGQYF; DNA: TGTGCCAGCAGCTACGGTAGTGGGCAGTACTTC; J: TRBJ2-7; size: .; D: .; V: TRBV5-6
CDR3: CASSFSGGGYEQYF; DNA: TGTGCCAGCAGTTTTAGCGGGGGGGGTTACGAGCAGTACTTC; J: TRBJ2-7; size: .; D: TRBD2; V: TRBV27
CDR3: CASSLGQGGNNEQFF; DNA: TGTGCCAGCAGCCTGGGACAGGGAGGGAACAATGAGCAGTTCTTC; J: TRBJ2-1; size: .; D: TRBD1; V: TRBV6-5
CDR3: CASSPYIGQGYEKLFF; DNA: TGTGCCAGCAGCCCGTATATCGGACAGGGCTATGAAAAACTGTTTTTT; J: TRBJ1-4; size: .; D: TRBD1; V: TRBV11-2
CDR3: CASSYSTSGGGDEQFF; DNA: TGTGCCAGCAGTTATTCGACTAGCGGGGGGGGCGATGAGCAGTTCTTC; J: TRBJ2-1; size: .; D: TRBD2; V: TRBV6-5
CDR3: CATVTDRDPTRSPPHF; DNA: TGTGCCACGGTTACAGACAGGGATCCCACCCGGTCACCCCCCCACTTT; J: TRBJ1-6; size: .; D: .; V: TRBV21-1
CDR3: CASSFGLAGVEQYF; DNA: TGTGCCAGCAGCTTCGGACTAGCAGGGGTCGAGCAGTACTTC; J: TRBJ2-7; size: .; D: TRBD2; V: TRBV7-2
CDR3: CASSPNSGSTDTQYF; DNA: TGTGCCAGCTCACCCAATAGCGGGAGCACAGATACGCAGTATTTT; J: TRBJ2-3; size: .; D: TRBD2; V: TRBV18
CDR3: CASSEFGTGPSNYGYTF; DNA: TGTGCCAGCAGTGAATTCGGGACAGGGCCCTCCAACTATGGCTACACCTTC; J: TRBJ1-2; size: .; D: TRBD1; V: TRBV6-4
CDR3: CASRSSSVGSSGNTIYF; DNA: TGTGCCAGCAGGTCGTCTTCGGTAGGGAGCTCTGGAAACACCATATATTTT; J: TRBJ1-3; size: .; D: .; V: TRBV28
CDR3: CASSLDSFGYEQYF; DNA: TGTGCCAGCAGCTTAGATTCTTTCGGGTACGAGCAGTACTTC; J: TRBJ2-7; size: .; D: .; V: TRBV11-3
CDR3: CASSEGTGRDGYTF; DNA: TGTGCCAGCAGTGAAGGGACAGGTCGAGATGGCTACACCTTC; J: TRBJ1-2; size: .; D: TRBD1; V: TRBV6-1
CDR3: CASSVAPAEQETQYF; DNA: TGTGCCAGCAGCGTAGCTCCCGCGGAGCAAGAGACCCAGTACTTC; J: TRBJ2-5; size: .; D: .; V: TRBV9
CDR3: CSVTRRGQAFF; DNA: TGCAGTGTTACGAGGCGAGGTCAGGCTTTCTTT; J: TRBJ1-1; size: .; D: .; V: TRBV20-1
CDR3: CASSEPGQADAGELFF; DNA: TGCGCCAGCAGCGAGCCGGGACAGGCTGACGCCGGGGAGCTGTTTTTT; J: TRBJ2-2; size: .; D: TRBD1; V: TRBV4-3
CDR3: CASNTRSGQGTGYTF; DNA: TGTGCCAGCAACACTAGATCGGGACAGGGGACTGGCTACACCTTC; J: TRBJ1-2; size: .; D: .; V: TRBV21-1
CDR3: CASRRLDGRTQYF; DNA: TGTGCCAGCCGAAGACTAGATGGGCGGACCCAGTACTTC; J: TRBJ2-5; size: .; D: .; V: TRBV2
CDR3: CAISLGQGRGYTF; DNA: TGTGCCATCAGTCTCGGACAGGGCCGAGGCTACACCTTC; J: TRBJ1-2; size: .; D: TRBD1; V: TRBV10-3
CDR3: CATSSGGSGEQYF; DNA: TGTGCCACCAGCAGCGGGGGGAGCGGCGAGCAGTACTTC; J: TRBJ2-7; size: .; D: TRBD2; V: TRBV15
CDR3: CASSQEGASGRRYEQYF; DNA: TGCGCCAGCAGCCAAGAAGGGGCTAGCGGGAGGAGATACGAGCAGTACTTC; J: TRBJ2-7; size: .; D: TRBD2; V: TRBV4-1
CDR3: CASRRTGQNNQPQHF; DNA: TGTGCCAGTAGGAGAACTGGACAGAACAATCAGCCCCAGCATTTT; J: TRBJ1-5; size: .; D: .; V: TRBV19
CDR3: CASSFLSGTMHEQYF; DNA: TGCGCCAGCAGCTTTCTCTCCGGGACTATGCACGAGCAGTACTTC; J: TRBJ2-7; size: .; D: TRBD2; V: TRBV5-1
CDR3: CASSLASFGTLAF; DNA: TGTGCCAGCAGCTTAGCAAGCTTTGGGACTCTGGCCTTC; J: TRBJ2-7; size: .; D: .; V: TRBV7-2
CDR3: CASSLSGGSYNEQFF; DNA: TGTGCCAGCAGTCTCAGCGGGGGGTCCTACAATGAGCAGTTCTTC; J: TRBJ2-1; size: .; D: TRBD2; V: TRBV27
CDR3: CASSPRAEQYF; DNA: TGTGCCAGCTCACCAAGAGCAGAGCAGTACTTC; J: TRBJ2-7; size: .; D: .; V: TRBV18
CDR3: CASSQDRSVTYNEQFF; DNA: TGCGCCAGCAGCCAAGATCGTAGCGTAACCTACAATGAGCAGTTCTTC; J: TRBJ2-1; size: .; D: .; V: TRBV4-3